This T cell receptor beta chain derives from a study of regulatory T cells in long-lasting Graves disease. General observations from the study: Persistent Graves' patients showed less TCR diversity than newly diagnosed patients showed. More public clonotypes were shared by persistent patients (about 2,700) than by new patients (roughly 910).

Through Arm-PCR of CDR3 regions and iRepertoire HTBI primers, TCR beta libraries were built. From the multiplex PCR reads, TCRdb called clonotypes with MiXCR, one entry per CDR3 protein. The sample lists some 370,000 distinct CDR3 sequences, around 20% seen once, with about 20% in the top ten. Time point described: persistent/refractory GD, antithyroid drugs over 5 years with positive TRAb. The authors made the TCR library using RNA they extracted from PBMCs. The diagnosis of Graves' disease used American Thyroid Association guidelines. This clonotype occurred many times. The antigen is unknown. This sample comprised peripheral blood mononuclear cells (PBMCs), obtained when the disease was refractory, from a patient treated with antithyroid drugs. This sequence was found in a female donor with Graves disease.

CDR3 sequence reads: CASSNRGGNEQYF. The CDR3 nucleotides read TGTGCCAGCAGCAACAGAGGAGGAAACGAGCAGTACTTC. The rearrangement joins TRBV7-2 to TRBJ2-7, with a weak D call TRBD2 (5 bases). From germline, CDR1 is SGHTA and CDR2 FQGNSA. Trimming took 5 bases from V and 5 from J, leaving 13 bases between them. This CDR3 contains 13 residues.